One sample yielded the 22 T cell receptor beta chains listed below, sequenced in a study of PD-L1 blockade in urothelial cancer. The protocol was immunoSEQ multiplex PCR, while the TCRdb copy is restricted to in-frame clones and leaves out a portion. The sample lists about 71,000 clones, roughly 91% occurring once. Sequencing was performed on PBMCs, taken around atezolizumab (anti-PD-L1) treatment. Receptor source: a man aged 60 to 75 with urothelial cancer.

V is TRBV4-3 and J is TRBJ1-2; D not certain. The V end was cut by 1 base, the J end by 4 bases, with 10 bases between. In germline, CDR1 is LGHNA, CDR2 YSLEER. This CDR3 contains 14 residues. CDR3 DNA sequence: TGCGCCAGCAGCCAAGCTCTAGGAGCCTATGGCTACACCTTC. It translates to CASSQALGAYGYTF.

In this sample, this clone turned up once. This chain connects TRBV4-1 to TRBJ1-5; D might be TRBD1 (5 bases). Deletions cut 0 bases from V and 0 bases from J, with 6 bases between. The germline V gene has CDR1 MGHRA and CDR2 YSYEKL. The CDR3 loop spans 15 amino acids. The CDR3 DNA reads TGCGCCAGCAGCCAAGATGGACATAGCAATCAGCCCCAGCATTTT. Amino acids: CASSQDGHSNQPQHF.

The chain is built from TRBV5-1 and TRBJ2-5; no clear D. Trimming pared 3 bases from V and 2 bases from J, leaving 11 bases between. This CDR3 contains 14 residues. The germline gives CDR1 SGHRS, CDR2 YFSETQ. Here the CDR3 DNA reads TGCGCCAGCAGCTCCCCCCTAGTACAAGAGACCCAGTACTTC. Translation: CASSSPLVQETQYF. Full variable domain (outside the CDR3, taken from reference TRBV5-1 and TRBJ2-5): KAGVTQTPRYLIKTRGQQVTLSCSPISGHRSVSWYQQTPGQGLQFLFEYFSETQRNKGNFPGRFSGRQFSNSRSEMNVSTLELGDSALYLCASSSPLVQETQYFGPGTRLLVL.

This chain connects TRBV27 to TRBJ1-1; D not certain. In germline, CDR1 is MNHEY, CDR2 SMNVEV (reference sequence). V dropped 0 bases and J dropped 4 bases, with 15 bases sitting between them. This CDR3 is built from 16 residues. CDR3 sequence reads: CASSLSLIQSGTEAFF. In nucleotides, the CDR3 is TGTGCCAGCAGTTTATCGTTGATCCAATCAGGCACTGAAGCTTTCTTT.

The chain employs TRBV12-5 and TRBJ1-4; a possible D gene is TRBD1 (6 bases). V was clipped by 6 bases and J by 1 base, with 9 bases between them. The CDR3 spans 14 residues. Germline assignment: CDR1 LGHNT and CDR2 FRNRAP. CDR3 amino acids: CASGLQGTNEKLFF. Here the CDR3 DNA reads TGTGCTAGTGGGCTACAGGGAACTAATGAAAAACTGTTTTTT.

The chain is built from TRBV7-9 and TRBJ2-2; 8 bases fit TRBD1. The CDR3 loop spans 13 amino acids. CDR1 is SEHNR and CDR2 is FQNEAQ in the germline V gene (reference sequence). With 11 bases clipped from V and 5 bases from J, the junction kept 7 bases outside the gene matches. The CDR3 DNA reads TGTGCCTTTCCACAGGGGGAAACCGGGGAGCTGTTTTTT. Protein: CAFPQGETGELFF.

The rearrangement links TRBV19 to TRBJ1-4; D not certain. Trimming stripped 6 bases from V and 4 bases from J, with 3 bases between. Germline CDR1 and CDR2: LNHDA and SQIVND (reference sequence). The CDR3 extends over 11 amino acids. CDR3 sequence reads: CASSINEKLFF. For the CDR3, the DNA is TGTGCCAGTAGCATTAATGAAAAACTGTTTTTT.

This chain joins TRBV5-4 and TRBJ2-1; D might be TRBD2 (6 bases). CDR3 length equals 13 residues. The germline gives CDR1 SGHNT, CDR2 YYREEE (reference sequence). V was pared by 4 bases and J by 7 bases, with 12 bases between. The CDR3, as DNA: TGTGCCAGCAGCCCCAAGACTAGAAATGAGCAGTTCTTC. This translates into CASSPKTRNEQFF.

This chain's CDR3 is CASSIVGNLAGRGYEQYF. The CDR3 bases are TGTGCCAGTAGTATAGTTGGAAATTTAGCGGGCCGGGGCTACGAGCAGTACTTC. V gene TRBV19 combines with J gene TRBJ2-7; 7 bases agree with TRBD2. Germline lookup yields CDR1 LNHDA and CDR2 SQIVND (reference sequence). With 1 base clipped from V and 3 bases from J, the junction kept 15 bases outside the gene matches. This CDR3 has 18 amino acids.

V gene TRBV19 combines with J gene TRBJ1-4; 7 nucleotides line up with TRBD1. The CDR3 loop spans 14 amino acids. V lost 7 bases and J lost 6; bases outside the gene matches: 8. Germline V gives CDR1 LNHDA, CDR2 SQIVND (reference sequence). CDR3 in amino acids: CASTRGTADEKLFF. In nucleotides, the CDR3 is TGTGCCAGTACCAGGGGGACAGCGGATGAAAAACTGTTTTTT. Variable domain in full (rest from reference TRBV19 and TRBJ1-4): DGGITQSPKYLFRKEGQNVTLSCEQNLNHDAMYWYRQDPGQGLRLIYYSQIVNDFQKGDIAEGYSVSREKKESFPLTVTSAQKNPTAFYLCASTRGTADEKLFFGSGTQLSVL.

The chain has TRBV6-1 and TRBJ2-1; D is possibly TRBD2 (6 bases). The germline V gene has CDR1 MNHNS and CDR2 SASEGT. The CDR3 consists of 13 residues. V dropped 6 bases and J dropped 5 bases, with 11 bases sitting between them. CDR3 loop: CASRLGGDNEQFF. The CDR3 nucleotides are TGTGCCAGCAGGCTAGGAGGGGACAATGAGCAGTTCTTC.

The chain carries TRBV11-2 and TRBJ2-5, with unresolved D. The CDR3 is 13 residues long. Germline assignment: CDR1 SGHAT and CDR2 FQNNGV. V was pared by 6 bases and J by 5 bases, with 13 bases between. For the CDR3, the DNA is TGTGCCAGCAGTTCAGGCCCTGGGGAGACCCAGTACTTC. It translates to CASSSGPGETQYF.

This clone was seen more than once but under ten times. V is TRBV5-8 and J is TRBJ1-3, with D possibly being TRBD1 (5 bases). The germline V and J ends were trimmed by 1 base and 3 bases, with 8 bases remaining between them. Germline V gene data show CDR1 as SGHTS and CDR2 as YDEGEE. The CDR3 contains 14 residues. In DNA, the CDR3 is TGTGCCAGCAGCTTGCAGGGCCTTGGAAACACCATATATTTT. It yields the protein CASSLQGLGNTIYF.

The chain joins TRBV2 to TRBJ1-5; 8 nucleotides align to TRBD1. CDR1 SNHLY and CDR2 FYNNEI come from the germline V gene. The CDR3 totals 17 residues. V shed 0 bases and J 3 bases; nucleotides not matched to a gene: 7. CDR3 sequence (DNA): TGTGCCAGCAGTGAAGCGCTAGGACAGGGTATCAATCAGCCCCAGCATTTT. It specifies CASSEALGQGINQPQHF.

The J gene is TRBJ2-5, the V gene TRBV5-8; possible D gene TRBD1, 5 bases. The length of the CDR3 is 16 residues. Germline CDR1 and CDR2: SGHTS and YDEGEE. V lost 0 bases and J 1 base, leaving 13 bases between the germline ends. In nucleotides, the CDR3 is TGTGCCAGCAGCTTGGGACAGACCCAGACCCAAGAGACCCAGTACTTC. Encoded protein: CASSLGQTQTQETQYF.

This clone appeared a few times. The CDR3 DNA reads TGTGCCAGCAGCGTAGATTCCCTTACCTACGAGCAGTACTTC. Its translation is CASSVDSLTYEQYF. V and J are TRBV9 and TRBJ2-7; D is unclear. Germline loops: CDR1 SGDLS, CDR2 YYNGEE. V lost 0 bases, J lost 2 bases, and 9 bases lay in between. The CDR3 runs 14 residues.

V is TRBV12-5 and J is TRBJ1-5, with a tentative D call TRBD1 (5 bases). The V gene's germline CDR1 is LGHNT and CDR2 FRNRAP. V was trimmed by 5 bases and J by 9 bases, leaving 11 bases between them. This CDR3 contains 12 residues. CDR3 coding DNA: TGTGCTAGTGGTGGCCCTCAGGGGCCCCAGCATTTT. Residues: CASGGPQGPQHF.

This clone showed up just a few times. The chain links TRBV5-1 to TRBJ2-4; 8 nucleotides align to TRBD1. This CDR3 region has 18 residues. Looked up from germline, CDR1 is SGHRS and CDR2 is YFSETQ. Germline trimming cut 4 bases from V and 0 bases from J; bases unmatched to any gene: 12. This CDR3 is CASSLRSDRALAKNIQYF. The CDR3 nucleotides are TGCGCCAGCAGCCTAAGATCGGACAGGGCGCTAGCCAAAAACATTCAGTACTTC.

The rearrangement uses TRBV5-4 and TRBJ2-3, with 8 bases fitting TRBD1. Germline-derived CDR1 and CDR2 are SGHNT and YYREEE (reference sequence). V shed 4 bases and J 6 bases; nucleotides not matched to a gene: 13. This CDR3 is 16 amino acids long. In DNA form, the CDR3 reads TGTGCCAGCAGCCAACGAGGACAGGGCCCGTTGGATACGCAGTATTTT. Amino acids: CASSQRGQGPLDTQYF.

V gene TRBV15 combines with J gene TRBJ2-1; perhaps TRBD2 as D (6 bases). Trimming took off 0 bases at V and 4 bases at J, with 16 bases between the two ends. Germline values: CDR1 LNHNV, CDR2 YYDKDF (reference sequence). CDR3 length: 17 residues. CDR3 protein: CATSRDSGTSAYNEQFF. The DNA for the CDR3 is TGTGCCACCAGCAGAGACTCCGGGACTTCTGCATACAATGAGCAGTTCTTC.

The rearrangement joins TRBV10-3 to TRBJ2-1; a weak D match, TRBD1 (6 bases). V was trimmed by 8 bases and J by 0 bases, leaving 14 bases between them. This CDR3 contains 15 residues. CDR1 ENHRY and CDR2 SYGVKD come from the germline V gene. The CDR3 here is CAIDEGESSYNEQFF. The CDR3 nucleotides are TGTGCCATCGACGAGGGGGAGAGCTCCTACAATGAGCAGTTCTTC.

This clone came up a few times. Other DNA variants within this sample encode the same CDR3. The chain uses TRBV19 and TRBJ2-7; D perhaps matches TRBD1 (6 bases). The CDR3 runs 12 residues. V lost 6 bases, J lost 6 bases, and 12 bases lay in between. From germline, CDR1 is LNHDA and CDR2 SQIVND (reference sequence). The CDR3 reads CASSPRGGEQYF. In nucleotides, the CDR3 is TGTGCCAGTAGCCCCAGGGGCGGCGAGCAGTACTTC.